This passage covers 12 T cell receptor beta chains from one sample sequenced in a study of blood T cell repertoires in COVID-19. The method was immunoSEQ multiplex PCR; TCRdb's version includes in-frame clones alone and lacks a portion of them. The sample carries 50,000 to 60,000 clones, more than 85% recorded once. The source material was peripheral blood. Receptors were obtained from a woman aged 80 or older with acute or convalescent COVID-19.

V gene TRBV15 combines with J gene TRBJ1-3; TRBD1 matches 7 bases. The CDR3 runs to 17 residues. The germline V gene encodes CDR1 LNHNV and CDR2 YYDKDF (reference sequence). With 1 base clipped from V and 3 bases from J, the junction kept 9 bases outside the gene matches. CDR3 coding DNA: TGTGCCACCAGCAGAGGTTCAGGGGGAAAGTTTGGAAACACCATATATTTT. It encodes CATSRGSGGKFGNTIYF.

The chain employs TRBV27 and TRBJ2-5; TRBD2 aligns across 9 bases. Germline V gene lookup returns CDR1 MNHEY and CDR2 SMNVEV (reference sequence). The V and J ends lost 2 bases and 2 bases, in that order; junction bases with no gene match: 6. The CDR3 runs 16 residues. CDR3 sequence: CASSLTASGTQETQYF. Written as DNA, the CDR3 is TGTGCCAGCAGTTTAACGGCTAGCGGGACTCAAGAGACCCAGTACTTC.

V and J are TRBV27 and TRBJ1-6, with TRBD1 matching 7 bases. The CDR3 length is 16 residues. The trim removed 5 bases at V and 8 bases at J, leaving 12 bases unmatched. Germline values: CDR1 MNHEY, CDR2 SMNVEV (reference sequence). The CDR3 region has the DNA TGTGCCAGCAGTAAGACAGGGCTCCCCGGGTATTCACCCCTCCACTTT. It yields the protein CASSKTGLPGYSPLHF.

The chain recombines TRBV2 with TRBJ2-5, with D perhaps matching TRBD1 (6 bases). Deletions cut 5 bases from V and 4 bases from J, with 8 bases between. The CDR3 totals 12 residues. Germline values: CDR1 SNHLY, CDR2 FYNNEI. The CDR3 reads CASSQGRETQYF. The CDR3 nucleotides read TGTGCCAGCAGTCAGGGGAGAGAGACCCAGTACTTC.

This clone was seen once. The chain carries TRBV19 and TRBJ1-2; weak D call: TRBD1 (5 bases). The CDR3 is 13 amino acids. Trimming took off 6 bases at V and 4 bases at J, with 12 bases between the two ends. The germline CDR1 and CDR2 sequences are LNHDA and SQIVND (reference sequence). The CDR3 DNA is TGTGCCAGTAGAAGAGACAGTAGCTATGGCTACACCTTC. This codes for CASRRDSSYGYTF.

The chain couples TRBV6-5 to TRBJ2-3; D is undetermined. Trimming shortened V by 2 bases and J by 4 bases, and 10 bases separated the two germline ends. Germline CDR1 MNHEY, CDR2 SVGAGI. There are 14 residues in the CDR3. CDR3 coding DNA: TGTGCCAGCAGTTACCAAATACGCGCAGATACGCAGTATTTT. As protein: CASSYQIRADTQYF.

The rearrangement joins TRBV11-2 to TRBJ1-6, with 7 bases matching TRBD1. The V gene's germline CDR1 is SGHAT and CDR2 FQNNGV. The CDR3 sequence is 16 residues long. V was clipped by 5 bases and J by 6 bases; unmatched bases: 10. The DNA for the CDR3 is TGTGCCAGCAGCCGCACAACGGGACAGATTAATTCACCCCTCCACTTT. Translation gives CASSRTTGQINSPLHF.

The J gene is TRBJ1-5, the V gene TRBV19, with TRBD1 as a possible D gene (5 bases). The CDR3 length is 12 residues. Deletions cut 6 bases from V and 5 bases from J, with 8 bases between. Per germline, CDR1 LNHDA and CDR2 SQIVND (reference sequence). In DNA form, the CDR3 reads TGTGCCAGTAGGGGGCTGGATCAGCCCCAGCATTTT. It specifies CASRGLDQPQHF.

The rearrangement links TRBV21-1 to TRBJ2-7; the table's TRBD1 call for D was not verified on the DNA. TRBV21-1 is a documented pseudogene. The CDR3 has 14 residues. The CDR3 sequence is CASSRADRTKKQYF. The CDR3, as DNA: TGTGCCAGCAGCAGGGCAGACCGTACGAAGAAGCAGTACTTC.

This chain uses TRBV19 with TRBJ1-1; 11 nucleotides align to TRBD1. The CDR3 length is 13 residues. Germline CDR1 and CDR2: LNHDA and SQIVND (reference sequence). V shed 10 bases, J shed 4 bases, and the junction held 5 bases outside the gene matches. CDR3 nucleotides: TGTGCCACCGAGGACAGGGGGCTCACTGAAGCTTTCTTT. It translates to CATEDRGLTEAFF.

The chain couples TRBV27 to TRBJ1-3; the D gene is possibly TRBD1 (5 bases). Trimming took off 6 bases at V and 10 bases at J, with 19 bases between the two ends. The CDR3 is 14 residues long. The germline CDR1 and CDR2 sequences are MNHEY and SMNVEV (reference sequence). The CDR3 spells CASSQSLPGGTIYF. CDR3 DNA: TGTGCCAGCAGCCAGTCATTACCGGGGGGGACCATATATTTT.

The CDR3 sequence is CASSFTTGGTEAFF. The CDR3 nucleotides are TGTGCCAGCAGTTTCACGACAGGGGGCACTGAAGCTTTCTTT. The chain uses TRBV7-2 and TRBJ1-1; 9 bases match TRBD1. CDR3 size: 14 residues. Trimming removed 6 bases from V and 4 bases from J; junction bases left unmatched: 6. CDR1 SGHTA and CDR2 FQGNSA come from the germline V gene.